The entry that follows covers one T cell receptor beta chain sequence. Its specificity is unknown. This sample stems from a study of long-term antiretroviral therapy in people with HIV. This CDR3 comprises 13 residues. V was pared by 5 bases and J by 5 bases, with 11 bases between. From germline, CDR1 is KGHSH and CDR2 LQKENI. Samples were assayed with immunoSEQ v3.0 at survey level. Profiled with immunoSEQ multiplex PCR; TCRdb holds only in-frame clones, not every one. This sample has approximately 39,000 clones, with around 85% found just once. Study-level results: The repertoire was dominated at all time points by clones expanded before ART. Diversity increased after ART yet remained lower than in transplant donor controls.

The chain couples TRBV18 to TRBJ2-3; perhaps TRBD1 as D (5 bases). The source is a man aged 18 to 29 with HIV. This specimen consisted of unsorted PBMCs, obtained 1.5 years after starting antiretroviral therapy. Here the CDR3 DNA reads TGTGCCAGCTCAGCGCAGGGTGGAGATACGCAGTATTTT. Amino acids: CASSAQGGDTQYF.